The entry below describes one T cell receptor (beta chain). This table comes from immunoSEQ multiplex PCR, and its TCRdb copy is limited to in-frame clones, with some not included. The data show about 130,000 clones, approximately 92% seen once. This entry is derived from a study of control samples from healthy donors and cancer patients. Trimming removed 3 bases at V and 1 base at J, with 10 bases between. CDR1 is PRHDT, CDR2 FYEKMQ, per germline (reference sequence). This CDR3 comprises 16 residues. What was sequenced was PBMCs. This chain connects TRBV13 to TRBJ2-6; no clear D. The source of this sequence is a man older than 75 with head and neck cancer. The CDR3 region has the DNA TGTGCCAGCAGCTTTCTGATCACGTCTGGGGCCAACGTCCTGACTTTC. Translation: CASSFLITSGANVLTF. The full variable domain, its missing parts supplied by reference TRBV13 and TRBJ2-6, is AAGVIQSPRHLIKEKRETATLKCYPIPRHDTVYWYQQGPGQDPQFLISFYEKMQSDKGSIPDRFSAQQFSDYHSELNMSSLELGDSALYFCASSFLITSGANVLTFGAGSRLTVL.